Listed here is a single T cell receptor (beta chain). What it recognizes is unknown. Only in-frame clones appear in the TCRdb table, and some are missing; sequencing was by immunoSEQ multiplex PCR. The top ten hold 5.5% of the sample, which has 150,000 to 160,000 clones, less than 90% seen once. This sample is part of a study of T cell responses to AZD1222 COVID-19 vaccine. Study-level results: Most donors were white British and more were female, and clonal diversity was possibly underestimated. Vaccine-associated CD4 TCRs spanned spike, dominant at 160-218 and 743-854. At study baseline, merely over 5 AZD1222 recipients were seropositive. Increases in Spike-specific TCR breadth and depth were seen after two AZD1222 doses.

The input for sequencing was peripheral blood, taken on day 0 of MenACWY control vaccination. The clonotype originates from an adult in good health.

DNA of the CDR3: TGTGCCAGCAGTTACCGAGGACAAAGAGAAGCTTTCTTT. Translated: CASSYRGQREAFF. This chain connects TRBV6-6 to TRBJ1-1, with TRBD1 as a possible D gene (5 bases). This CDR3 contains 13 residues. Germline CDR1 reads MNHNY; CDR2 reads SVGAGI (reference sequence). Trimming took 2 bases from V and 8 from J, leaving 12 bases between them.